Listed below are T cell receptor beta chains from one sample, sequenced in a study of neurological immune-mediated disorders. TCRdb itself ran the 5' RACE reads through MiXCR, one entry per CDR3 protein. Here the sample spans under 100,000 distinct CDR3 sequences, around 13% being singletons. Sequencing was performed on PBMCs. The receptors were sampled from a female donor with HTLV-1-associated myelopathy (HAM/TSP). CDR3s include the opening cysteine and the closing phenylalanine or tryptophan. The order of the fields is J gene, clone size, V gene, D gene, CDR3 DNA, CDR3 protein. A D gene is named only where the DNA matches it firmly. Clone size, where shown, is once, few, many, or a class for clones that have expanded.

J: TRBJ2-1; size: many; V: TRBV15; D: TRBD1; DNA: TGTGCCACCAGCAGAGATCGGGACAGGGGATACAATGAGCAGTTCTTC; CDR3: CATSRDRDRGYNEQFF
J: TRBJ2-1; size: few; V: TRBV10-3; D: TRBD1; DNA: TGTGCCACGGGACAGCTTTACAATGAGCAGTTCTTC; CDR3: CATGQLYNEQFF
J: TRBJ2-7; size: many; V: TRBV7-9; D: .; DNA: TGTGCCAGCAGCTCTCCGTGGGGCCGGTACGAGCAGTACTTC; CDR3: CASSSPWGRYEQYF
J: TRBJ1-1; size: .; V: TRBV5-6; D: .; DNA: TGTGCCAGCAGCTTGGGAGCTACGGGGCGGACTGAAGCTTTCTTT; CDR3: CASSLGATGRTEAFF
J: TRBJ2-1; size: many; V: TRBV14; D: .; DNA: TGTGCCAGCAGCCAAGGGGCGGACAATGAGCAGTTCTTC; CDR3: CASSQGADNEQFF
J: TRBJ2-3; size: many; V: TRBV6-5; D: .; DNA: TGTGCCAGCACTACGGGCCCCACAGATACGCAGTATTTT; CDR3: CASTTGPTDTQYF
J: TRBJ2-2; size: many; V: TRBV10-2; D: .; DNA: TGCGCCAGCAGTGAGGGGCGAGCCGGGGAGCTGTTTTTT; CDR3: CASSEGRAGELFF
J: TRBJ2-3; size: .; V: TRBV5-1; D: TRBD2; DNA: TGCGCCAGCAGCTTCGTCCCGGGACTAGCGGGGGACACAGATACGCAGTATTTT; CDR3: CASSFVPGLAGDTDTQYF
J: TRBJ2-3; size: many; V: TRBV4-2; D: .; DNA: TGTGCCAGCAGCCAAGCCCTCGGGAGTGGGGCGGGGAGCACAGATACGCAGTATTTT; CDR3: CASSQALGSGAGSTDTQYF
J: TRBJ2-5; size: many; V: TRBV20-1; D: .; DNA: TGCAGTGCCTCAGACAGAATAGTGACCCAGTACTTC; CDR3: CSASDRIVTQYF
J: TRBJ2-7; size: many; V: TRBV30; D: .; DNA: TGTGCCTGGAGTCATGGGTCTCACGAGCTCTACGAGCAGTACTTC; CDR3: CAWSHGSHELYEQYF
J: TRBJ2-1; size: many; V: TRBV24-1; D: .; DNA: TGTGCCACCAGTGATGGGAACGCTCTGGGACACCTTGGGAATGAGCAGTTCTTC; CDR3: CATSDGNALGHLGNEQFF
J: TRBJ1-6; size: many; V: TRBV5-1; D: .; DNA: TGCGCCAGCAGCTTGGACAGGGAGTATTCACCCCTCCACTTT; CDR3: CASSLDREYSPLHF
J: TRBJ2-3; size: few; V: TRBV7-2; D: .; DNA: TGTGCCAGCAGCTTAAGAGGAGTTAGCACAGATACGCAGTATTTT; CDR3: CASSLRGVSTDTQYF
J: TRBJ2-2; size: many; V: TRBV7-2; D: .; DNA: TGTGCCAGCAGCTTATTTGGGGAGCTGTTTTTT; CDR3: CASSLFGELFF
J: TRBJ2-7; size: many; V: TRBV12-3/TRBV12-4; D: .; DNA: TGTGCCAGCAGCCGGACTGAATCCTACGAGCAGTACTTC; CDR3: CASSRTESYEQYF
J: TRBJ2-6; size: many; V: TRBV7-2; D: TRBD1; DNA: TGTGCCAGCAGCAAACAGGGGGCAGTGTCTGGGGCCAACGTCCTGACTTTC; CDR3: CASSKQGAVSGANVLTF
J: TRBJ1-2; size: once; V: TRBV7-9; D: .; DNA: TGTGCCAGCAGATTAAGAGGGAATGGATACACCTTC; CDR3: CASRLRGNGYTF
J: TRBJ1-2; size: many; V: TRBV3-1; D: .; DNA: TGTGCCAGCAGCACCCGCCCCCTCGCTAGGACCTTC; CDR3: CASSTRPLARTF
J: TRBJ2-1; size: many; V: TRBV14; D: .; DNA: TGTGCCAGCAGCAAGGGGGACATCTACAATGAGCAGTTCTTC; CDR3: CASSKGDIYNEQFF
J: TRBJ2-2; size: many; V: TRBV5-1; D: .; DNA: TGCGCCAGCAGCTTGTTACACCCGAACACCGGGGAGCTGTTTTTT; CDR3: CASSLLHPNTGELFF
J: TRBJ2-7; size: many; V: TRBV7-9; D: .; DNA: TGTGCCAGCAGCCTCCTTTTGAGGGGGGCCCCCTACGAGCAGTACTTC; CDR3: CASSLLLRGAPYEQYF
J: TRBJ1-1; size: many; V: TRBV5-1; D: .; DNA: TGCGCCAGCAGCTTCGAGATGAACACTGAAGCTTTCTTT; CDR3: CASSFEMNTEAFF
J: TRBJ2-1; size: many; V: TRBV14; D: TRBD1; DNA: TGTGCCAGCGACAGGGGTGTGGGTGAGCAGTTCTTC; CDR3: CASDRGVGEQFF
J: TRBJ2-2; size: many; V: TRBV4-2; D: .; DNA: TGTGCCAGCAGCCAACCCGTGACCGACACCGGGGAGCTGTTTTTT; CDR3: CASSQPVTDTGELFF
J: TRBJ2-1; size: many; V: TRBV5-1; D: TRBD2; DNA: TGCGCCAGCAGCTGGTATGGCCTAGCGGGAGAATCCCACTATTACAATGAGCAGTTCTTC; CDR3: CASSWYGLAGESHYYNEQFF
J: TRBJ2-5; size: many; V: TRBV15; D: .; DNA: TGTGCTACCAGCAGAGCAGCCAGGGGAGGAGAGACCCAGTACTTC; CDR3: CATSRAARGGETQYF
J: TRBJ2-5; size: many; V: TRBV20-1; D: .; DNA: TGCAGTGCTAGAGAGGTACCGGGCGCCGGGGAGACCCAGTACTTC; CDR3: CSAREVPGAGETQYF
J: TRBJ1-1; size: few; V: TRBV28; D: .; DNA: TGTGCCAGCAGTTTAGTAATGGGGAGGGACAACGCACTGAACACTGAAGCTTTCTTT; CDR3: CASSLVMGRDNALNTEAFF
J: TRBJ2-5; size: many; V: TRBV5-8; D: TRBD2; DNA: TGTGCCAGCAGCTTCAGAACTAGCGGGGCGGAGACCCAGTACTTC; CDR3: CASSFRTSGAETQYF
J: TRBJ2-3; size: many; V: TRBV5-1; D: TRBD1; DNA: TGCGCCAGCAGCCCGGGACAGGGAGTGCCAGATACGCAGTATTTT; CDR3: CASSPGQGVPDTQYF
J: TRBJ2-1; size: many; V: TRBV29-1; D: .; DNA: TGCAGCGCCCTCCGGGATGGATTCAATGAGCAGTTCTTC; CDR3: CSALRDGFNEQFF
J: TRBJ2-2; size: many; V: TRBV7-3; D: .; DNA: TGTGCCAGCAGCTCCCAGGGGAACGGGGAGCTGTTTTTT; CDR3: CASSSQGNGELFF
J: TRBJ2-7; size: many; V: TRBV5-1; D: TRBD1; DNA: TGCGCCAGCAGCGGGACAGGGGACCACGAGCAGTACTTC; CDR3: CASSGTGDHEQYF
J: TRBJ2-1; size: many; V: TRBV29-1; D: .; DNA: TGCAGCGTTGAAACCCACTCGATACGGGTGGGCAATGAGCAGTTCTTC; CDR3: CSVETHSIRVGNEQFF